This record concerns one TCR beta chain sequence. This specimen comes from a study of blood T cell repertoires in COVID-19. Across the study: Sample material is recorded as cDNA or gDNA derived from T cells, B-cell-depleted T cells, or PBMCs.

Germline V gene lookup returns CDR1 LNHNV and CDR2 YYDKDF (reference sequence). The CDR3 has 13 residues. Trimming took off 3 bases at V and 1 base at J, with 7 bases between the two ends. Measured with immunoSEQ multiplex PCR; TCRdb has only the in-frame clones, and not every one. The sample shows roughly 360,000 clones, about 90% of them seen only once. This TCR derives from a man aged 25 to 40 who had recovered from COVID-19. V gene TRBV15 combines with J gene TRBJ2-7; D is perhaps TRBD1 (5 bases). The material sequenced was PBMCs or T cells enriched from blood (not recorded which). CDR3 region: CATSRDISYEQYF. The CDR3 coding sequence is TGTGCCACCAGCAGGGACATTTCCTACGAGCAGTACTTC.